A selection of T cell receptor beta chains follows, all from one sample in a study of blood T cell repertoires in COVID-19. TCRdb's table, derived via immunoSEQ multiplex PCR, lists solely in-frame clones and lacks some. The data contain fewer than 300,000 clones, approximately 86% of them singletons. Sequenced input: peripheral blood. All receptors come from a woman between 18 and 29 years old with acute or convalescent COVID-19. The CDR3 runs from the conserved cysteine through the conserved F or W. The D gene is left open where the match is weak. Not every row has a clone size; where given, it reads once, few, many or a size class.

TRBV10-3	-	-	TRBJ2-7	CAISEWAGGYVTSSYEQYF	TGTGCCATCAGTGAGTGGGCAGGGGGCTATGTGACTAGCTCTTACGAGCAGTACTTC
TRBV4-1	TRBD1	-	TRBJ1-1	CASSRTGTVNTEAFF	TGCGCCAGCAGCCGAACCGGGACAGTGAACACTGAAGCTTTCTTT
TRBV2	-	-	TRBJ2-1	CASSEALSEQFF	TGTGCCAGCAGTGAAGCGCTTAGTGAGCAGTTCTTC
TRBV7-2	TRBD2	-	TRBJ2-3	CASSLIAGGGDTQYF	TGTGCCAGCAGCTTAATAGCGGGAGGTGGTGATACGCAGTATTTT
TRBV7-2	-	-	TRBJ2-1	CASRHLEQYNEQFF	TGTGCCAGCAGACACTTGGAGCAGTACAATGAGCAGTTCTTC
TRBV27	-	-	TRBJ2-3	CASWPFGTDTQYF	TGTGCCAGCTGGCCCTTTGGCACAGATACGCAGTATTTT
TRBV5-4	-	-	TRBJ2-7	CASSLEGANTYEQYF	TGTGCCAGCAGCTTGGAAGGGGCTAACACCTACGAGCAGTACTTC
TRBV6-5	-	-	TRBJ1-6	CASSYEGSSYNSPLHF	TGTGCCAGCAGTTACGAGGGCAGCTCCTATAATTCACCCCTCCACTTT
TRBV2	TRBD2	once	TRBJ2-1	CASIPLAGERLDEQFF	TGTGCCAGCATCCCCCTAGCGGGAGAACGCCTCGATGAGCAGTTCTTC
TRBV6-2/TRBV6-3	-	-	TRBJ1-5	CASSYAWERDFSFSNQPQHF	TGTGCCAGCAGTTACGCGTGGGAGAGGGATTTTAGTTTTAGCAATCAGCCCCAGCATTTT
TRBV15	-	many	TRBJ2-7	CATSSLTGTSNSYEQYF	TGTGCCACCAGCAGCCTAACCGGGACTTCTAACTCCTACGAGCAGTACTTC
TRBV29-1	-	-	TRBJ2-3	CSVEERGTDTQYF	TGCAGCGTTGAAGAGAGGGGCACAGATACGCAGTATTTT
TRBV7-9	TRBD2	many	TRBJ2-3	CASSPRTSAVSDTQYF	TGTGCCAGCAGCCCCAGGACTAGTGCCGTCTCTGATACGCAGTATTTT
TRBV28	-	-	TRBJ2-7	CASSFRYLYEQYF	TGTGCCAGCAGTTTTCGCTACCTATACGAGCAGTACTTC
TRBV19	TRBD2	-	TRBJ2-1	CASSHSGAPYNEQFF	TGTGCCAGTAGTCATAGCGGGGCCCCTTACAATGAGCAGTTCTTC
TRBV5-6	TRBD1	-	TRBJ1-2	CASSFGRQGVYGYTF	TGTGCCAGCAGCTTCGGAAGACAGGGAGTTTATGGCTACACCTTC
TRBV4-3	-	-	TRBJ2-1	CASSQDSGYNEQFF	TGCGCCAGCAGCCAAGATTCCGGCTACAATGAGCAGTTCTTC
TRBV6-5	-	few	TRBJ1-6	CATRGGGYYNSPLHF	TGTGCAACGCGAGGGGGTGGCTACTATAATTCACCCCTCCACTTT
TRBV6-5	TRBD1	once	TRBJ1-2	CASSSQTGTYGYTF	TGTGCCAGCAGTTCCCAGACAGGGACGTATGGCTACACCTTC
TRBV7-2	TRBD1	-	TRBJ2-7	CASSLLGTGRNEQYF	TGTGCCAGCAGCTTATTAGGGACAGGGAGAAACGAGCAGTACTTC
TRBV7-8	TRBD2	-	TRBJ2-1	CASSKPGTNHNEQFF	TGTGCCAGCAGCAAACCCGGGACTAACCACAATGAGCAGTTCTTC
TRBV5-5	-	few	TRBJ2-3	CASSNHSGLSTDTQYF	TGTGCCAGCAGCAATCATAGCGGCCTTAGCACAGATACGCAGTATTTT
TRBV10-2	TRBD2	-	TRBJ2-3	CASRLAGVELYDTDTQYF	TGCGCCAGCAGGTTAGCGGGAGTAGAACTTTATGACACAGATACGCAGTATTTT
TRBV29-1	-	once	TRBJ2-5	CSVGRLGSQETQYF	TGCAGCGTTGGAAGACTAGGCTCCCAAGAGACCCAGTACTTC
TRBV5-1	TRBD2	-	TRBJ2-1	CASSLGRGDRSSYNEQFF	TGCGCCAGCAGCTTGGGCCGGGGGGACCGGAGCTCCTACAATGAGCAGTTCTTC
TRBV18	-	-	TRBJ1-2	CASSPDKSSYGYTF	TGTGCCAGCTCACCGGACAAGTCCTCCTATGGCTACACCTTC
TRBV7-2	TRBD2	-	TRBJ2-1	CASSAAGTRGAEQFF	TGTGCCAGCAGCGCCGCCGGGACTAGAGGCGCTGAGCAGTTCTTC
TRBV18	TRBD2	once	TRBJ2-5	CASSHGTSGLETQYF	TGTGCCAGCTCACATGGGACTAGCGGACTAGAGACCCAGTACTTC
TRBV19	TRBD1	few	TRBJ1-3	CASSIYRQGTDSGNTIYF	TGTGCCAGTAGTATTTATCGACAGGGAACGGACTCTGGAAACACCATATATTTT
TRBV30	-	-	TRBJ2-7	CAWKRTVTGHEQYF	TGTGCCTGGAAAAGAACCGTCACTGGTCACGAGCAGTACTTC
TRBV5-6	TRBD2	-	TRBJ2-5	CASSLILAGGPRQETQYF	TGTGCCAGCAGCTTGATACTAGCGGGAGGGCCGAGGCAAGAGACCCAGTACTTC